This T cell receptor (beta chain) was recovered during a study of post-analysis software for immune sequencing data. In the study overall: Relapsing-remitting, secondary progressive and progressive-relapsing forms of multiple sclerosis all featured among disease courses. Points from the study as a whole: Samples sharing a preparation batch grouped tightly together when assessed by F measure. With TRBV5-6, TRBV5-1 and TRBV20-1 included, 5 or 6 TRBV segments were more frequent in patients than in controls.

TCR beta libraries were prepared from cDNA with unique molecular identifiers. TCRdb reprocessed the PCR reads with MiXCR, giving one entry per CDR3 protein. The table shows 750,000 to 950,000 distinct CDR3 sequences, with about 50% occurring only once. CDR1 is SNHLY and CDR2 is FYNNEI in the germline V gene. This CDR3 is 14 amino acids long. With 4 bases clipped from V and 7 bases from J, the junction kept 10 bases outside the gene matches. Points on this clonotype: The antigen is not known.

J is TRBJ2-7 and V is TRBV2; the match to TRBD1 covers 7 bases. The sequence came from a girl under 18 with multiple sclerosis. Sequencing was carried out using blood. CDR3 in amino acids: CASSGWSTGREQYF. For the CDR3, the DNA is TGTGCCAGCAGTGGTTGGTCGACAGGGAGAGAGCAGTACTTC.